What follows is one T cell receptor (beta chain) and its context. Its antigen is currently unknown. The sample belongs to a study of blood T cells in healthy people across ages. The germline gives CDR1 SQVTM, CDR2 ANQGSEA. This CDR3 has 13 residues. V gave up 1 base and J gave up 4 bases, with 8 bases separating them. A minimum of 6 million PBMCs was isolated per sample. Regarding the study as a whole: Donor CMV status was unknown, possibly confounding expanded clonotype changes. Roughly linear declines in TCR beta diversity per million T cells occurred with age. Long-lived donors exceeded aged donors in naive CD4+ cells and diversity.

For the second PCR, which ran for roughly 7 to 11 cycles, a sample-barcoded 5' primer and a J-beta primer mix were used. TCRdb itself ran the 5' RACE reads through MiXCR, one entry per CDR3 protein. The table includes 2 million or so distinct CDR3 sequences, around half detected once. This receptor was identified in a woman between 35 and 50 years old in good health. This chain joins TRBV29-1 and TRBJ2-1; D is unresolved. The specimen sequenced was blood. CDR3 loop: CSVEVYNYNEQFF. The CDR3 nucleotides are TGCAGCGTTGAAGTTTACAATTACAATGAGCAGTTCTTC.